This passage covers 14 T cell receptor beta chains from one sample sequenced in a study of T cells in Graves' hyperthyroidism and ophthalmopathy. RNA transcripts were the template for amplifying TCR beta CDR3 regions. In the first-round RT-PCR of the TCR CDR3, the HTBI primer set was used. TCRdb reprocessed the multiplex PCR reads via MiXCR and lists one record per CDR3 protein. The table has under 350,000 distinct CDR3 sequences, roughly 15% seen once. Sequenced input: blood. Every receptor here comes from a woman aged 40 to 49 with Graves' hyperthyroidism.

This clonotype was observed at least ten times. This CDR3 reads CASSLSQGSLTEAFF. CDR3 sequence (DNA): TGTGCCAGCAGCTTATCCCAGGGGAGTTTGACTGAAGCTTTCTTT. The chain is built from TRBV7-9 and TRBJ1-1; D might be TRBD1 (6 bases). Germline V gives CDR1 SEHNR, CDR2 FQNEAQ (reference sequence). The CDR3 contains 15 residues. V lost 2 bases to trimming and J lost 5 bases, with 15 bases between them.

In regard to this clonotype: This could be a read error, since a much larger clone is one nucleotide away. The chain uses TRBV28 and TRBJ1-1; 8 nucleotides agree with TRBD1. Looked up from germline, CDR1 is MDHEN and CDR2 is SYDVKM. This CDR3 has 14 residues. The CDR3 region has the DNA TGTGCCTGCAGTGGCTCAGGGGGCGGCACTGAAGCTTTCTTT. Residues: CACSGSGGGTEAFF.

This clonotype has a count of ten or more. The V gene is TRBV11-3, the J gene TRBJ2-3; the D gene could be TRBD1 or TRBD2 (6 bases each). The CDR3 covers 15 residues. The V end lost 5 bases, the J end lost 4 bases, and 16 bases lay between the germline ends. Germline V gives CDR1 SGHNT, CDR2 YENEEA. DNA of the CDR3: TGTGCCAGCAGCCTAGGGGGGAGCATCGCAGATACGCAGTATTTT. It encodes CASSLGGSIADTQYF.

The chain recombines TRBV11-1 with TRBJ2-6; weak D call: TRBD2 (6 bases). This CDR3 is 20 amino acids long. The V end was cut by 3 bases, the J end by 2 bases, with 23 bases between. The germline V gene has CDR1 SGHAT and CDR2 FQDESV (reference sequence). The chain's CDR3 is CASSFSVSKLGGTGANVLTF. CDR3 sequence (DNA): TGTGCCAGCAGCTTTTCCGTTTCAAAACTTGGGGGGACTGGGGCCAACGTCCTGACTTTC. Drawing the rest from reference TRBV11-1 and TRBJ2-6, the complete variable domain is EAEVAQSPRYKITEKSQAVAFWCDPISGHATLYWYRQILGQGPELLVQFQDESVVDDSQLPKDRFSAERLKGVDSTLKIQPAELGDSAMYLCASSFSVSKLGGTGANVLTFGAGSRLTVL.

The chain combines TRBV7-8 with TRBJ2-1; perhaps TRBD2 as D (6 bases). CDR1 and CDR2 (germline): SGHVS, FQNEAQ. The length of the CDR3 is 14 residues. The V and J ends lost 1 base and 7 bases respectively, with 11 bases between them. The CDR3 here is CASSLGGLINEQFF. In DNA form, the CDR3 reads TGTGCCAGCAGCTTAGGGGGACTGATAAATGAGCAGTTCTTC.

The table lists this clonotype with many counts. The chain has TRBV6-6 and TRBJ1-2; possible D gene TRBD1, 5 bases. The CDR3 has 13 residues. Germline CDR1 is MNHNY and CDR2 is SVGAGI (reference sequence). With 0 bases removed from V and 3 bases from J, the gap between germline ends came to 5 bases. The CDR3 region has the DNA TGTGCCAGCAGTTACTCCAGGGACTATGGCTACACCTTC. Protein product: CASSYSRDYGYTF.

The V gene is TRBV28, the J gene TRBJ2-3; D perhaps matches TRBD1 (5 bases). From germline, CDR1 is MDHEN and CDR2 SYDVKM. The V end lost 2 bases, the J end lost 0 bases, and 12 bases lay between the germline ends. The CDR3 length is 16 residues. The CDR3 nucleotides are TGTGCCAGCAGTTTAAGTTCAGGGATTAGCACAGATACGCAGTATTTT. It is translated as CASSLSSGISTDTQYF. The variable domain in full, with the rest retrieved from reference TRBV28 and TRBJ2-3, is DVKVTQSSRYLVKRTGEKVFLECVQDMDHENMFWYRQDPGLGLRLIYFSYDVKMKEKGDIPEGYSVSREKKERFSLILESASTNQTSMYLCASSLSSGISTDTQYFGPGTRLTVL.

This clonotype was picked up one time. The rearrangement links TRBV20-1 to TRBJ2-5, with no clear D. The V gene's germline CDR1 is DFQATT and CDR2 SNEGSKA (reference sequence). Trimming cost V 0 bases and J 2 bases, with 16 bases left between them. The CDR3 is 16 amino acids. This CDR3 reads CSARDFRPALQETQYF. The CDR3, as DNA: TGCAGTGCTAGAGATTTCAGGCCAGCCTTACAAGAGACCCAGTACTTC.

This clonotype was recorded at least ten times. The chain links TRBV7-2 to TRBJ2-1; 8 bases are shared with TRBD2. The trim removed 5 bases at V and 9 bases at J, leaving 12 bases unmatched. This CDR3 is built from 15 residues. CDR1 and CDR2 (germline): SGHTA, FQGNSA. The CDR3 region is CASSPTPRGVTEQFF. DNA of the CDR3: TGTGCCAGCAGCCCCACCCCGCGGGGGGTCACTGAGCAGTTCTTC.

This clonotype was counted at least ten times. The V call is TRBV12-3 or TRBV12-4, the J call TRBJ1-2, with D possibly being TRBD1 (6 bases). CDR3 length: 13 residues. With 8 bases removed from V and 6 bases from J, the gap between germline ends came to 16 bases. Here the CDR3 reads CASHSTPGDGYTF. For the CDR3, the DNA is TGTGCCAGCCACTCCACCCCAGGGGATGGCTACACCTTC.

There are a few counts of this clonotype. This chain connects TRBV20-1 to TRBJ1-1; 10 bases map to TRBD1. The germline CDR1 and CDR2 sequences are DFQATT and SNEGSKA (reference sequence). This CDR3 is 14 amino acids long. V was clipped by 7 bases and J by 0 bases; unmatched bases: 5. The DNA of the CDR3 is TGCAGTGGAGGACAGGGGGTCCTGAACACTGAAGCTTTCTTT. Its protein product is CSGGQGVLNTEAFF.

This clonotype was observed at least ten times. The CDR3 DNA reads as TGTGCCAGCAGTTTGATGGGGGAGGATTCACCCCTCCACTTT. This gives the protein CASSLMGEDSPLHF. The chain uses TRBV28 and TRBJ1-6; maybe TRBD1 (5 bases). CDR1 and CDR2 from the germline V gene are MDHEN and SYDVKM. CDR3 length: 14 residues. The V gene lost 3 bases and the J gene lost 8 bases, with 11 bases spanning the gap.

This clonotype was seen ten or more times. The chain couples TRBV4-1 to TRBJ2-3; no clear D. This CDR3 has 15 residues. Deletions cut 4 bases from V and 3 bases from J, with 14 bases between. Germline loops: CDR1 MGHRA, CDR2 YSYEKL. The CDR3 sequence: CASSPTGGVTDTQYF. The CDR3 coding sequence is TGCGCCAGCAGCCCGACTGGCGGAGTAACAGATACGCAGTATTTT.

This clonotype occurred a few times. The rearrangement links TRBV5-1 to TRBJ2-5, with D possibly being TRBD2 (6 bases). This CDR3 spans 14 amino acids. With 4 bases removed from V and 0 bases from J, the gap between germline ends came to 10 bases. Germline V gene lookup returns CDR1 SGHRS and CDR2 YFSETQ. The CDR3 spells CASSLSGDQETQYF. The CDR3 DNA is TGCGCCAGCAGCCTTAGCGGAGACCAAGAGACCCAGTACTTC.